This TCR beta chain was observed in a study of OX40 agonist ivuxolimab in advanced cancers. General observations from the study: CD4+ and CD8+ T cells in blood underwent clonal expansion by week 6 at 0.1 to 3.0 mg/kg. CD4+ T cells averaged fewer expanded clones than CD8+ T cells.

A word on this clone: Its specificity is unknown.

Researchers took blood at baseline, on cycle 4 day 1, and on cycle 7 day 1. This table comes from immunoSEQ multiplex PCR, and its TCRdb copy is limited to in-frame clones, with some not included. The sample has about 76,000 clones; more than 75% are singletons. The TCR was taken from an adult with an advanced solid tumor such as melanoma, head and neck, liver or kidney cancer. This specimen was CD4+ or CD8+ T cells sorted from blood, taken in a trial of the OX40 agonist ivuxolimab.

As DNA, the CDR3 is TGTGCCAGCAGTTCAATCTACTACGAGCAGTACTTC. Amino acids: CASSSIYYEQYF. V gene TRBV7-2 combines with J gene TRBJ2-7, with D hard to call. V lost 6 bases to trimming and J lost 3 bases, with 9 bases between them. Per the germline V gene, CDR1 is SGHTA and CDR2 is FQGNSA. The CDR3 runs to 12 residues.